Listed below are T cell receptor beta chains from one sample, sequenced in a study of blood T cell repertoires in COVID-19. The table came from immunoSEQ multiplex PCR; TCRdb's copy has only in-frame clones and leaves some out. The sample gives approximately 200,000 clones, about 81% of which show up once; approximately 12% is in the top ten. Input material: peripheral blood. Receptors originate from an elderly woman with COVID-19, enrolled during active disease. The CDR3 runs from the conserved cysteine through the conserved F or W. Fields, in order: clone size, D gene, J gene, V gene, CDR3 DNA, CDR3 protein. The D gene is left open where the match is weak. The size entry is marked missing in some rows and otherwise reads once, few, many or a size class.

>-|-|TRBJ1-1|TRBV10-3
TGTGCCATCAGTGCCGGGAGTGGGGCACCTGAAGCTTTCTTT
CAISAGSGAPEAFF
>-|-|TRBJ2-1|TRBV11-1
TGTGCCAGCAGCTTGGGGGGATCTTACAATGAGCAGTTCTTC
CASSLGGSYNEQFF
>-|-|TRBJ1-2|TRBV29-1
TGCAGCGTTGAAGACCCGGCAGGGAATGACTATGGCTACACCTTC
CSVEDPAGNDYGYTF
>-|TRBD2|TRBJ2-3|TRBV14
TGTGCCAGCAGCCCGGGACTACTGAGCACAGATACGCAGTATTTT
CASSPGLLSTDTQYF
>once|TRBD2|TRBJ2-1|TRBV27
TGTGCCAGCAGTCACCCGACTAGCGGGAATGAGCAGTTCTTC
CASSHPTSGNEQFF
>-|-|TRBJ2-5|TRBV6-6
TGTGCCAGCAGTTACTCCGGGGAGACCCAGTACTTC
CASSYSGETQYF
>-|TRBD1|TRBJ2-5|TRBV19
TGTGCCAGTACCGTGACAGGGGGCGAGCAGACCCAGTACTTC
CASTVTGGEQTQYF
>few|-|TRBJ1-6|TRBV19
TGTGCCAGTTCGACGGAACAGCTATCTTCACCCCTCCACTTT
CASSTEQLSSPLHF
>-|TRBD2|TRBJ2-1|TRBV4-2
TGTGCCAGCAGCCATAAGATGGTGGGCGGGGGGGTTTTGAGCTCCTACAATGAGCAGTTCTTC
CASSHKMVGGGVLSSYNEQFF
>-|-|TRBJ2-2|TRBV5-5
TGTGCCAGCACCTACAAGCGGTTGAGCACCGGGGAGCTGTTTTTT
CASTYKRLSTGELFF
>-|TRBD2|TRBJ2-5|TRBV28
TGTGCCAGCAGGGCTCCGGGACTAGCGGGACGGACCCAGTACTTC
CASRAPGLAGRTQYF
>-|TRBD1|TRBJ2-7|TRBV4-3
TGCGCCAGCAGCCCCACGGACAGGGGAGAGCAGTACTTC
CASSPTDRGEQYF
>few|-|TRBJ2-7|TRBV5-4
TGTGCCAGCAGCTATCACTCCTACGAGCAGTACTTC
CASSYHSYEQYF
>-|-|TRBJ1-4|TRBV6-1
TGTGCCAGCAGTGAAGCGATCGGGGGGCCCAGTGAAAAACTGTTTTTT
CASSEAIGGPSEKLFF
>-|-|TRBJ2-7|TRBV2
TGTGCCAGCAGCCGCCTCAGTATCTACGAGCAGTACTTC
CASSRLSIYEQYF
>-|-|TRBJ1-4|TRBV12-3/TRBV12-4
TGTGCCAGCAGTAACAGTTATGAAAAACTGTTTTTT
CASSNSYEKLFF
>-|TRBD2|TRBJ2-5|TRBV5-1
TGCGCCAGCAGCCCCCCAGCGGCTAGCGGGGGAAAAGAGACCCAGTACTTC
CASSPPAASGGKETQYF
>-|-|TRBJ1-1|TRBV28
TGTGCCTCCAGTCGGGAGGGGCCAGCTTTCTTT
CASSREGPAFF
>few|-|TRBJ2-2|TRBV11-2
TGTGCCAGCAGCTTACCAGAGAACACCGGGGAGCTGTTTTTT
CASSLPENTGELFF
>once|-|TRBJ2-3|TRBV7-9
TGTGCCAGCAGCCCCCCCCTACATACGCAGTATTTT
CASSPPLHTQYF
>-|-|TRBJ2-7|TRBV5-4
TGTGCCAGCAGCGCCGGGGTCTCCTACGAGCAGTACTTC
CASSAGVSYEQYF
>-|TRBD2|TRBJ2-1|TRBV24-1
TGTGCCACCAGTAAAAGCGGGGGGCCGCAAAACAATGAGCAGTTCTTC
CATSKSGGPQNNEQFF
>-|TRBD1|TRBJ1-3|TRBV10-3
TGTGCCATCAGCGGGACAGATGGAAACACCATATATTTT
CAISGTDGNTIYF
>few|-|TRBJ1-2|TRBV7-8
TGTGCCAGCAGCTTAGCGCAGTCACCTAACTATGGCTACACCTTC
CASSLAQSPNYGYTF
>-|-|TRBJ2-2|TRBV6-4
TGTGCCAGCAGTCCGTATAAAACAGGGAACACCGGGGAGCTGTTTTTT
CASSPYKTGNTGELFF
>-|-|TRBJ2-3|TRBV4-1
TGCGCCAGCAGCCAAGGGGCTACCACAGATACGCAGTATTTT
CASSQGATTDTQYF
>few|-|TRBJ2-7|TRBV14
TGTGCCAGCAGTCGCAGGGGTAGCCACTACGAGCAGTACTTC
CASSRRGSHYEQYF
>-|TRBD2|TRBJ2-5|TRBV5-1
TGCGCCAGCAGCGGGGGACTAGCGGTACAAGAGACCCAGTACTTC
CASSGGLAVQETQYF
>-|TRBD2|TRBJ2-7|TRBV6-5
TGTGCCAGCCTCAGGCCCGGGGGGTTCTCCTACGAGCAGTACTTC
CASLRPGGFSYEQYF
>-|-|TRBJ1-5|TRBV7-2
TGTGCCAGCAGCTTAGGAGGGTATCAGCCCCAGCATTTT
CASSLGGYQPQHF
>-|-|TRBJ1-2|TRBV30
TGTGCCTGGAGTGTTGGGGGGGCGCATGGCTACACCTTC
CAWSVGGAHGYTF
>few|TRBD2|TRBJ2-1|TRBV27
TGTGCCAGCAGTTCCCACGGACTAGCGGGGCACTACAATGAGCAGTTCTTC
CASSSHGLAGHYNEQFF
>once|TRBD1|TRBJ1-5|TRBV27
TGTGCCAGCAGTTATGGCGCAGGGGGTAATCAGCCCCAGCATTTT
CASSYGAGGNQPQHF
>-|TRBD2|TRBJ2-3|TRBV20-1
TGCAGTGCTAGTGGACTAGCGGGAGGGCCGGCAGATACGCAGTATTTT
CSASGLAGGPADTQYF
>-|TRBD1|TRBJ1-2|TRBV5-1
TGCGCCAGCAGCTTCCACGTACCCGACAGGGCCGTTTTCTATGGCTACACCTTC
CASSFHVPDRAVFYGYTF
>-|-|TRBJ1-1|TRBV3-1/TRBV3-2
TGTGCCAGCAGCCAAGGTTGGTCAGGAATGAACACTGAAGCTTTCTTT
CASSQGWSGMNTEAFF
>-|TRBD1|TRBJ1-2|TRBV3-1/TRBV3-2
TGTGCCAGCAGCCCAACAGGGGACTATGGCTACACCTTC
CASSPTGDYGYTF
>-|-|TRBJ2-7|TRBV28
TGTGCCAGCAGTCCGGGGGGGACAGGGTTCCACGAGCAGTACTTC
CASSPGGTGFHEQYF
>-|-|TRBJ2-2|TRBV6-5
TGTGCCAGCAGTTCAGGTTTCACCGGGGAGCTGTTTTTT
CASSSGFTGELFF
>-|-|TRBJ2-2|TRBV5-1
TGCGCCAGCAGCTTGGAGCCTATAACCGGGGAGCTGTTTTTT
CASSLEPITGELFF
>-|-|TRBJ2-5|TRBV2
TGTGCCAGCAGTGTAGGGGATGAGACCCAGTACTTC
CASSVGDETQYF
>-|-|TRBJ2-1|TRBV12-5
TGTGCTAGTGGTTTAGCTATGAATGAGCAGTTCTTC
CASGLAMNEQFF
>-|-|TRBJ2-5|TRBV11-2
TGTGCCAGCAGCCCCAGGGGAGGGACAGGCGGGACCCAGTACTTC
CASSPRGGTGGTQYF
>-|TRBD1|TRBJ2-1|TRBV19
TGTGCCAGTAGTACCCGGGACAGGGGTATACATGAGCAGTTCTTC
CASSTRDRGIHEQFF
>-|-|TRBJ1-4|TRBV15
TGTGCCACCAGCAGATCCCGGGGGAGCACCGAAAAACTGTTTTTT
CATSRSRGSTEKLFF
>-|-|TRBJ2-1|TRBV14
TGTGCCAGCAGCCACAGGGGGGCCTACAATGAGCAGTTCTTC
CASSHRGAYNEQFF
>-|TRBD1|TRBJ1-3|TRBV9
TGTGCCAGCAGCCCACAGGGGGCTTCTGGAAACACCATATATTTT
CASSPQGASGNTIYF
>few|-|TRBJ1-1|TRBV4-1
TGCGCCAGCAGCCAAGAAGGTCCAGGGAGGACTGAAGCTTTCTTT
CASSQEGPGRTEAFF
>-|-|TRBJ1-2|TRBV5-5
TGTGCCAGCAGCTCTGGGCCCAGGGGCGGCTACACCTTC
CASSSGPRGGYTF